This section outlines one TCR beta chain sequence together with its context. These data originate in a study of blood T cell repertoires in COVID-19. At the level of the study: Both acute and convalescent COVID-19 samples were obtained from the United States, Italy and Spain. PBMCs, B-cell-depleted T cells, or T cells provided the cDNA or gDNA that made up the material.

Per germline, CDR1 GTSNPN and CDR2 SVGIG (reference sequence). CDR3 size: 11 residues. Trimming removed 2 bases at V and 6 bases at J, with 7 bases between. As processed by the authors: Amplifying reference gene primers gave estimates of nucleated cell counts. Only in-frame clones appear in the TCRdb table, and some are missing; sequencing was by immunoSEQ multiplex PCR. V, J and clone size reflect that table, while D and trimming were determined from the DNA. The top ten hold over 10% of the sample, which has over 90,000 clones, approximately 87% seen once. Sequenced input: peripheral blood. The clonotype was recovered from a human donor in a cohort sampled during active or convalescent COVID-19. The gene calls are TRBV30 and TRBJ1-1; D not resolved. The CDR3 DNA follows: TGTGCCTGGAGTTCACGGTCTGAAGCTTTCTTT. This sequence encodes CAWSSRSEAFF.